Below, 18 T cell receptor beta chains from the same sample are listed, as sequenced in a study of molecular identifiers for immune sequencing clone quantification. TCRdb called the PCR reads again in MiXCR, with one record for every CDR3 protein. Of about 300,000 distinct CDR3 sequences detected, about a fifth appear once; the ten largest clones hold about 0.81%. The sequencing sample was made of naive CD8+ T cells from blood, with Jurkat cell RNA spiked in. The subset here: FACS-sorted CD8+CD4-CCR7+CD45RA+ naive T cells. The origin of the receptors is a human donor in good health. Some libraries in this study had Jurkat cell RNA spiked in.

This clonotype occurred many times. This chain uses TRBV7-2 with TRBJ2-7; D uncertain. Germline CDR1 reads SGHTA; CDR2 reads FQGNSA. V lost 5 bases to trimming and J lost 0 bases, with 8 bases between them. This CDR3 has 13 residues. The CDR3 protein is CASSPHSSYEQYF. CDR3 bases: TGTGCCAGCAGCCCCCACAGCTCCTACGAGCAGTACTTC.

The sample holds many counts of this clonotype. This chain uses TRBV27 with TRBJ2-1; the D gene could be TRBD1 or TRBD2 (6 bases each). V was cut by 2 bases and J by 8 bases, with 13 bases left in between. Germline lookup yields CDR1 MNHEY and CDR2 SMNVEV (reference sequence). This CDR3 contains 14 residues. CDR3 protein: CASSLVEGGHEQFF. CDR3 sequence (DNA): TGTGCCAGCAGTTTAGTGGAGGGGGGCCATGAGCAGTTCTTC.

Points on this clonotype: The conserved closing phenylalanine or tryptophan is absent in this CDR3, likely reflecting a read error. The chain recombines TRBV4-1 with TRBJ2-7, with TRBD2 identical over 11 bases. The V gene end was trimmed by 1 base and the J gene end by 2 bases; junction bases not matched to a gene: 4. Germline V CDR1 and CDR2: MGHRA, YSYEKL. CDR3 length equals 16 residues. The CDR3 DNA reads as TGCGCCAGCAGCCAAGCAGTTAGCGGGGGGGCCTACGAGCAGTACCTC. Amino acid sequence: CASSQAVSGGAYEQYL.

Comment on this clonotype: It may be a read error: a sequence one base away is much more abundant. CDR3 DNA: TGTGCCAGCAGCGTAGATCAGGGGGAGGATCAGCCCCAGCATTTT. Translated, it gives CASSVDQGEDQPQHF. The chain combines TRBV9 with TRBJ1-5; 7 nucleotides line up with TRBD1. The CDR3 has 15 residues. CDR1 is SGDLS, CDR2 YYNGEE, per germline. J lost 5 bases, V lost 0 bases, and 5 bases had no gene match.

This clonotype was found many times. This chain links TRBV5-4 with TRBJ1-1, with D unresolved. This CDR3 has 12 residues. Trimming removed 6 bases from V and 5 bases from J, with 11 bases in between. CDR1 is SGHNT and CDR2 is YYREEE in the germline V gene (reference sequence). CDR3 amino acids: CASTSEGTEAFF. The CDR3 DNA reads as TGTGCCAGCACCTCAGAAGGGACTGAAGCTTTCTTT. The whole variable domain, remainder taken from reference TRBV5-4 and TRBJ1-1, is ETGVTQSPTHLIKTRGQQVTLRCSSQSGHNTVSWYQQALGQGPQFIFQYYREEENGRGNFPPRFSGLQFPNYSSELNVNALELDDSALYLCASTSEGTEAFFGQGTRLTVV.

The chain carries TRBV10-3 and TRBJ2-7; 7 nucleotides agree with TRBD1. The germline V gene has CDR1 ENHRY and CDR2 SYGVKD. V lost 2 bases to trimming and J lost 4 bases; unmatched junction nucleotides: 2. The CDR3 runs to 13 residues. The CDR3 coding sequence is TGTGCCATCAGTGAGATGACAGGGTACGAGCAGTACTTC. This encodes CAISEMTGYEQYF.

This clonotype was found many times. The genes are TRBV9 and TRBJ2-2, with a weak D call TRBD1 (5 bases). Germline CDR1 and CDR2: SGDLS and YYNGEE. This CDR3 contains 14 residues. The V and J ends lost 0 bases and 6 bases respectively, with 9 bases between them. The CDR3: CASSVGVGPGELFF. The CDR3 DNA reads TGTGCCAGCAGCGTAGGTGTGGGGCCCGGGGAGCTGTTTTTT.

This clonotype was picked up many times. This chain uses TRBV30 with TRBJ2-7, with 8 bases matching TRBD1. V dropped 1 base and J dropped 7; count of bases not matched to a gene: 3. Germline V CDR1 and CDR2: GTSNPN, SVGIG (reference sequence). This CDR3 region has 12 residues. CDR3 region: CAWSEQGVEQYF. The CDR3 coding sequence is TGTGCCTGGAGTGAACAGGGGGTAGAGCAGTACTTC.

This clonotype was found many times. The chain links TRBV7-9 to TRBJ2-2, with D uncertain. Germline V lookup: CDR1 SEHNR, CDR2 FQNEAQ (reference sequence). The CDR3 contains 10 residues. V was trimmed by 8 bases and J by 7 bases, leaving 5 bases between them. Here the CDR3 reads CASLGGELFF. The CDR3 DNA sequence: TGTGCCAGCCTGGGCGGGGAGCTGTTTTTT.

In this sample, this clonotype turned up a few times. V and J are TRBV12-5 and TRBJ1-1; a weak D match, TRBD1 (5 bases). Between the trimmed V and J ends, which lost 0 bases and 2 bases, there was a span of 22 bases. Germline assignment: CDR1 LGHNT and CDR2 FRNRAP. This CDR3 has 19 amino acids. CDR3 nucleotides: TGTGCTAGTGGTTTGGTACTAGGAAAGGGAGTAGGGACTAACACTGAAGCTTTCTTT. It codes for CASGLVLGKGVGTNTEAFF.

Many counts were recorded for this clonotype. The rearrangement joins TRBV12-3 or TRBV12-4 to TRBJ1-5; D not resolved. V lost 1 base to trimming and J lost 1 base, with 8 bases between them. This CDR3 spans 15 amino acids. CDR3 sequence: CASSLGWESNQPQHF. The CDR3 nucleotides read TGTGCCAGCAGTTTAGGGTGGGAGAGCAATCAGCCCCAGCATTTT.

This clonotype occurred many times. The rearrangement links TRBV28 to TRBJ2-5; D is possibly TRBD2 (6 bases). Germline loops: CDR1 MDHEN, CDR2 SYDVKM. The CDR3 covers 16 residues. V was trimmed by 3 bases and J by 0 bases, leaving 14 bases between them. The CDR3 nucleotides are TGTGCCAGCAGTTTGCTAGCGTCCAACAACCAAGAGACCCAGTACTTC. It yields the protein CASSLLASNNQETQYF. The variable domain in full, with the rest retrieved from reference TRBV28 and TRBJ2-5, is DVKVTQSSRYLVKRTGEKVFLECVQDMDHENMFWYRQDPGLGLRLIYFSYDVKMKEKGDIPEGYSVSREKKERFSLILESASTNQTSMYLCASSLLASNNQETQYFGPGTRLLVL.

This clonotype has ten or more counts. The CDR3 DNA reads TGCAGTGCTAGGGTCCCGGGACTGACTAATGAAAAACTGTTTTTT. It yields the protein CSARVPGLTNEKLFF. The chain joins TRBV20-1 to TRBJ1-4; TRBD1 is a possible D gene (5 bases). CDR3 length: 15 amino acids. V gave up 3 bases and J gave up 2 bases, with 13 bases separating them. Germline V lookup: CDR1 DFQATT, CDR2 SNEGSKA (reference sequence).

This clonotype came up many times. The CDR3 DNA sequence: TGCAGTGCCCCGGGACCCTACAATCAGCCCCAGCATTTT. It is translated as CSAPGPYNQPQHF. The genes are TRBV20-1 and TRBJ1-5, with TRBD1 as a possible D gene (5 bases). V shed 6 bases and J shed 3 bases, with 12 bases lying between them. The germline V gene has CDR1 DFQATT and CDR2 SNEGSKA (reference sequence). CDR3 length: 13 amino acids.

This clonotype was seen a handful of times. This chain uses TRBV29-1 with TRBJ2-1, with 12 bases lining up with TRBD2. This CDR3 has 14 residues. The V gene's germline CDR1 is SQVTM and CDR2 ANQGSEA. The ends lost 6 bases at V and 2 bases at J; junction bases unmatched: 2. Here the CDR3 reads CSVGLAGPYNEQFF. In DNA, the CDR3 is TGCAGCGTGGGACTAGCGGGTCCCTACAATGAGCAGTTCTTC.

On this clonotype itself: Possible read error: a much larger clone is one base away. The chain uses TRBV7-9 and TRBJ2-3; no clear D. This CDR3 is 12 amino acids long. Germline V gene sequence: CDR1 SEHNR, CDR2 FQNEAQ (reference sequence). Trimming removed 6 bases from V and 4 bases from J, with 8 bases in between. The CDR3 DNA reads TGTGCCAGCAGAGTGTGGGCAGATACGCAGTATTTT. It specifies CASRVWADTQYF.

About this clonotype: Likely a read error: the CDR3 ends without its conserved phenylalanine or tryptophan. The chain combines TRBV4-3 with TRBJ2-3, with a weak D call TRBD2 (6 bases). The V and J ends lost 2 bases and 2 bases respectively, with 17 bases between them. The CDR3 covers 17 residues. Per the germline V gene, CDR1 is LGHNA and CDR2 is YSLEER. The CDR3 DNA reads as TGCGCCAGCAGCCAAACCCCCCGGGAGCGCTCCACAGATACGCAGTATCTT. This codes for CASSQTPRERSTDTQYL.

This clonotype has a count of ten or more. CDR3: CASRPSGGGGLGTQYF. The CDR3 bases are TGTGCCAGCAGACCCTCCGGCGGGGGGGGTTTAGGTACGCAGTATTTT. The chain couples TRBV12-3 or TRBV12-4 to TRBJ2-3; 9 nucleotides align to TRBD2. The CDR3 extends over 16 amino acids. The J segment lost 8 bases and the V segment lost 6 bases, leaving 15 bases of the junction unmatched.